These T cell receptor beta chains were read from a single sample in a study of CXCR3-negative and CXCR3-positive naive CD8 T cells. From the 5' RACE reads, TCRdb lists one entry per CDR3 protein and no DNA. The listing contains over 5,000 distinct CDR3 sequences. Sample: naive CXCR3+ CD8+ T cells from blood. These receptors came from a human donor in good health. Some clones in this sample may be carry-over from other donors' samples. Both conserved end residues are part of each CDR3. Each record gives: V gene, clone size, J gene, CDR3 protein. Not all rows give a size; the values are once, few, many and, for expanded clones, a class.

V gene: TRBV2; clone size: medium-sized; J gene: TRBJ2-4; CDR3 protein: CASSDYSLAKNIQYF
V gene: TRBV4-3; clone size: medium-sized; J gene: TRBJ1-1; CDR3 protein: CASSQGQVNTEAFF
V gene: TRBV6-2/TRBV6-3; clone size: -; J gene: TRBJ2-5; CDR3 protein: CASSYEGPLGETQYF
V gene: TRBV20-1; clone size: medium-sized; J gene: TRBJ2-7; CDR3 protein: CSAAWLGGDSYEQYF
V gene: TRBV6-5; clone size: -; J gene: TRBJ2-7; CDR3 protein: CASSPGSYEQYF
V gene: TRBV4-2; clone size: medium-sized; J gene: TRBJ2-7; CDR3 protein: CASSPEGEGVTDYEQYF
V gene: TRBV27; clone size: -; J gene: TRBJ2-7; CDR3 protein: CASSFRQSYEQYF
V gene: TRBV5-6; clone size: -; J gene: TRBJ2-1; CDR3 protein: CASSFGGPGNEQFF
V gene: TRBV29-1; clone size: -; J gene: TRBJ2-4; CDR3 protein: CSVVSKNIQYF
V gene: TRBV27; clone size: -; J gene: TRBJ1-2; CDR3 protein: CASSPAGNPYGYTF
V gene: TRBV4-2; clone size: -; J gene: TRBJ2-2; CDR3 protein: CASSLSAGELFF
V gene: TRBV7-2; clone size: -; J gene: TRBJ2-3; CDR3 protein: CASSEALAAGTDTQYF
V gene: TRBV5-1; clone size: -; J gene: TRBJ2-7; CDR3 protein: CASSYRDTASYEQYF
V gene: TRBV7-2; clone size: -; J gene: TRBJ2-7; CDR3 protein: CASSSEQWPRDLERHEQYF